This T cell receptor (beta chain) came from a study of blood T cell repertoires in COVID-19. Here immunoSEQ multiplex PCR was the method, and the copy in TCRdb shows in-frame clones only, minus some. The data show more than 300,000 clones, over 90% seen once. Those designated as exposed participants met a COVID-19 case within 2 weeks before study entry. The sequence derives from a woman aged 25 to 39 who had been exposed to COVID-19. Specimen: PBMCs or T cells enriched from blood (not recorded which).

The CDR3 region has the DNA TGTGCCAGCAGCCCCATCGCTGTCGAGTGGTACTTC. This gives the protein CASSPIAVEWYF. This rearrangement joins TRBV6-1 to TRBJ2-7, with D hard to call. Looked up from germline, CDR1 is MNHNS and CDR2 is SASEGT. The ends were cut back, 6 bases at V and 12 bases at J, with 18 bases in the middle. This CDR3 has 12 residues.